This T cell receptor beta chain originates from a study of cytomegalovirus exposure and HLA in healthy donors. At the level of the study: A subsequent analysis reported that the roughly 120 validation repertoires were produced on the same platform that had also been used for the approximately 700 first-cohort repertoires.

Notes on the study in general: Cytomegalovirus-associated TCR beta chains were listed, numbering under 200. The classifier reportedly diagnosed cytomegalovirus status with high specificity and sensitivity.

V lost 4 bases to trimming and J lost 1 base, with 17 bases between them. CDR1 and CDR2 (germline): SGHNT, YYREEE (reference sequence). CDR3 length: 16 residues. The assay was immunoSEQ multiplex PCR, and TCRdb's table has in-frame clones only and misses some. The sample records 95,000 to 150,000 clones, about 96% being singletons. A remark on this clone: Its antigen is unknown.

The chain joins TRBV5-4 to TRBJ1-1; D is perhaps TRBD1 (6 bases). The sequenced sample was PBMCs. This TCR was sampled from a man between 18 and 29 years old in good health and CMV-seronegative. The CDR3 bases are TGTGCCAGCAGCCCTCCAGGGGTCGCCTGGAACACTGAAGCTTTCTTT. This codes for CASSPPGVAWNTEAFF.